This TCR beta chain was captured in a study of cytomegalovirus exposure and HLA in healthy donors. Study background: From 150 million to 200 million T cells, an earlier analysis saw 117 million unique TCR beta sequences. General observations from the study: Later analysis suggested most CMV-associated TCR beta chains were HLA-restricted. Analysis was carried out at a later point, and it linked a missense DCLRE1C variant to TCR beta V- and J-gene trimming. Listed as cytomegalovirus-associated were approximately 160 TCR beta chains.

With regard to this clone: Its antigen is unidentified.

Germline CDR1 SEHNR, CDR2 FQNEAQ (reference sequence). This CDR3 is 15 amino acids long. The V gene lost 0 bases and the J gene lost 5 bases, with 14 bases spanning the gap. The PCR employed 60 Vbeta primers together with 13 Jbeta primers. Only in-frame clones appear in the TCRdb table, and some are missing; sequencing was by immunoSEQ multiplex PCR. Of some 150,000 clones listed, roughly 76% were seen once; the top ten hold approximately 13%. The chain is built from TRBV7-9 and TRBJ2-7; D ambiguous. Sequences were obtained from PBMCs. The sequence was collected from a woman aged 45-65 years in good health and CMV-seronegative. The CDR3 DNA reads TGTGCCAGCAGCTTAGCTCCAGGTTCGACCGACGAGCAGTACTTC. Translation: CASSLAPGSTDEQYF.